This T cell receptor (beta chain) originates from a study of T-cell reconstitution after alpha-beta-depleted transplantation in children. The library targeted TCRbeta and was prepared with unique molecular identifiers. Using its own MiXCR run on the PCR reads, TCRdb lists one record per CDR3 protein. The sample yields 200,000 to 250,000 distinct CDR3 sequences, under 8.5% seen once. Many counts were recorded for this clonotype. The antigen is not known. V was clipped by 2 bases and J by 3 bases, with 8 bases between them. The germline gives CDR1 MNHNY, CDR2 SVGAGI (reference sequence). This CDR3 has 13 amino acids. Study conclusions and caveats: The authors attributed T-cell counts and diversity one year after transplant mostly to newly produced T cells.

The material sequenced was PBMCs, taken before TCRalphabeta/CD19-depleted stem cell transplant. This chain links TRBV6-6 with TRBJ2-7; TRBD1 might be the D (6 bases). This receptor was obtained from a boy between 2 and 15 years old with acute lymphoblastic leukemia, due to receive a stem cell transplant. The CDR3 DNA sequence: TGTGCCAGCAGTTACGGGACAAACTACGAGCAGTACTTC. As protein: CASSYGTNYEQYF.